This TCR beta chain was identified during a study of cytomegalovirus exposure and HLA in healthy donors. Amplification used 60 Vbeta primers and 13 Jbeta primers. Repertoires were generated with immunoSEQ multiplex PCR, while TCRdb's copy carries only in-frame clones and drops some. The sample data list approximately 110,000 clones. For this clone: As yet, its antigen is unknown.

The study's findings and limits: The classifier reportedly diagnosed cytomegalovirus status with high sensitivity and specificity. The records held CMV serostatus as the only immune exposure information.

The receptor was derived from a young man in good health and CMV-seronegative. The sample comprised PBMCs.

The CDR3 region is CASAPGHNYEQYF. The CDR3 DNA follows: TGTGCCAGCGCGCCGGGACATAACTACGAGCAGTACTTC. V gene TRBV6-5 combines with J gene TRBJ2-7; D possibly corresponds to TRBD1 (6 bases). The CDR3 runs to 13 residues. Trimming shortened V by 8 bases and J by 3 bases, and 14 bases separated the two germline ends. CDR1 and CDR2 from the germline V gene are MNHEY and SVGAGI.